This note documents a single T cell receptor beta chain sequence. Its antigen is currently not known. No quality values exist for individual bases; no much larger clone is one base distant. The CDR3 regions of human TCRbeta chains were subjected to immunosequencing. On the authors' methods: Repertoire TCRs were matched against a reference library of SARS-CoV-2-specific TCRs generated with the MIRA antigen-specificity platform. Breadth was defined as the fraction of unique TCRs that were SARS-CoV-2-associated. Depth was defined as the fraction of total T cells that were SARS-CoV-2-associated. Using the MIRA data, every spike-specific TCR was mapped to the spike region that the TCR reacted to and assigned to either a CD4 or a CD8 class. Log10-transformed breadth and depth values were compared by one-way ANOVA with Sidak's multiple comparisons tests. Drawn from immuneACCESS, this table holds only the in-frame rearrangements with V and J called that TCRdb kept. Clones are partly lost; checked studies trace under half to an unresolved V gene and leave the rest unexplained. That table gives V, J and clone size, and the DNA gave D and trimming. In this sample the table shows roughly 130,000 clones, approximately 94% of which occur a single time. Clones ranked in the top ten supply roughly 7% of the sample.

The V and J ends are trimmed by 1 base and 3 bases, leaving 9 bases between them. Its CDR3 holds 14 amino acids, cysteine through phenylalanine. Only the CDR3 DNA stays, 42 bases, in frame from base 1. In the germline V gene, CDR1 corresponds to SGHTA and CDR2 to FQGNSA. This specimen's time point label, interpreted: baseline before first vaccination. Vaccinee samples came from UK trials COV001 and COV002, including a single-blind randomized controlled phase 2/3 trial of AZD1222 (ChAdOx1 nCoV-19) in healthy adults. Trial participant PBMC samples were collected at day 0 and day 28 after the second dose for TCRbeta chain sequencing. This sample was included in a study of T cell responses to AZD1222 COVID-19 vaccine (dated by TCRdb to about 2021). In the study overall: AZD1222 recipients with second doses at about 4 weeks or about 12 weeks were pooled, because spike-specific TCR depth and breadth did not differ between schedules. TCR sequencing was performed for over 230 trial participants, of whom 200 to 210 were given two doses of AZD1222 and around 26 were given two doses of MenACWY control vaccine. Enrollment into the trials was organized by age into subgroups of 18-55, 56-69 and 70-plus years, and those subgroups contained approximately 150, 30 and 60 TCR-sequenced participants, respectively. Paper-wide results and their limitations: Participants were mostly white British, with more females than males. The authors suggested clonal diversity may have been underestimated. The vaccine-associated CD4 TCRs covered the entire spike protein, and the dominant responses fell in regions 160-218 and 743-854. A significant rise in spike-specific TCR breadth and depth was observed after two AZD1222 doses relative to day 0 and relative to MenACWY recipients. The 56-69-year group was small, and its depth increase did not reach significance, likely because of low power. Reportedly, almost half of the unique spike-specific TCRs recognized epitopes lying outside the regions that are mutated in the B.1.351 and B.1.1.7 variants. Conclusions about previously exposed vaccinees are limited, since just 5 or 6 AZD1222 recipients were seropositive for SARS-CoV-2 at baseline. Because no samples from the day 14 peak response were available, repertoires could be characterized only after the peak T cell response.

The V and J genes are TRBV7-2 and TRBJ1-2; no D gene can be assigned with confidence. The sample here was peripheral blood, taken on day 0 of AZD1222 vaccination. This receptor was identified in an adult in good health. The DNA is TGTGCCAGCAGCTTAGTAGGGCCCGACTATGGCTACACCTTC. This gives the protein CASSLVGPDYGYTF.